This T cell receptor (beta chain) was sequenced during a study of T cell repertoires in cytomegalovirus infection. Study details: Evidence of both CMV infection and a matching HLA type came from public TCR beta signatures.

Only a few counts were recorded for this clonotype. Its antigen is still unknown. TCRdb processed the reads anew with MiXCR; each CDR3 protein has one entry. The data hold about 400,000 distinct CDR3 sequences, with 15% to 20% observed a single time. The study's findings and limits: Identification of carriers of CMV plus the relevant HLA was performed using cumulative public TCR beta family frequency. Predominance within the ex vivo response was attributable to HLA-C-restricted CMV-specific TCR beta clonotypes.

This CDR3 region has 14 residues. Trimming took 3 bases from V and 6 from J, leaving 9 bases between them. Germline V gene lookup returns CDR1 SGHAT and CDR2 FQNNGV. The gene calls are TRBV11-2 and TRBJ1-6; possible D gene TRBD1, 5 bases. What was sequenced was PBMCs. The source is a human donor in good health (CMV status not recorded). Some clones in this sample may be carry-over from other donors' samples. The CDR3 sequence: CASSFRQLNSPLHF. The CDR3 coding sequence is TGTGCCAGCAGCTTCAGACAGCTTAATTCACCCCTCCACTTT.